A single T cell receptor (beta chain) is shown here with its context. Its antigen is unknown. Base qualities are not recorded, but no much larger clone differs from it by a single base. The immunoSEQ Assay, a bias-controlled multiplex PCR, was used to amplify TCRbeta CDR3 regions from genomic DNA. In the authors' own workflow: Nucleated cell counts per sample were estimated from amplification of reference gene primers within the assay. To quantify the absolute abundance of each unique TCRbeta CDR3 rearrangement, sequence reads were collapsed and filtered. Productive Simpson clonality was computed per sample as the square root of Simpson's diversity index over productive rearrangements. TCRdb provides this immuneACCESS table in a form limited to in-frame rearrangements. Some clones are lacking; in checked studies, under half of them reflect an unresolved V gene, and why the rest are absent is not known. From that table come the V and J calls and clone size; the DNA was used to work out D and trimming. The sample table contains about 200,000 clones; only one count was recorded for about three quarters of them. The ten largest clonotypes hold 2.5% to 3.5% of the sample.

This sample was taken from a study of blood T cell repertoires in COVID-19 (dated by TCRdb to about 2020). Regarding the complete study: Samples covering the acute and convalescent phases of COVID-19 were provided by collaborators in the United States, Italy and Spain. The prospective study material was composed of cDNA or gDNA derived from T cells, B-cell-depleted T cells, or PBMCs. Deeply sampled blood TCRbeta repertoires from subjects exposed to, actively infected with, or recovered from COVID-19 were included in the dataset. A freely available public database, intended as a resource for researchers studying the immune response to SARS-CoV-2, is where the repertoires were released. Samples came from the ongoing ImmuneRACE study (first 160 participants) plus 1,254 subjects from 6 global collaborators. Sample metadata almost always included a de-identified subject ID, COVID-19 status, age in years and sex. HLA class I and class II types, where available, came from metadata supplied by the sample provider rather than from assay-based typing. General conclusions and limits of the study: Clinical and demographic metadata were provided uncurated, with the amount varying by source and participant.

Based on the germline V gene (reference sequence), the CDR1 and CDR2 sequences are MNHEY and SMNVEV. The CDR3 sequence holds 14 residues, the cysteine and phenylalanine included. The retained sequence is limited to the CDR3, 42 bases, with the frame set at the first base. V is shortened by 7 bases, J by 7 bases, and the region joining them spans 19 bases. The collaborating institutions used their own protocols to collect whole blood in K2EDTA tubes. For TCRbeta analysis, collaborator samples were shipped as frozen whole blood, as isolated PBMCs, or as DNA extracted from either sample type. The specimen was peripheral blood. Rearrangement joined TRBV27 to TRBJ1-1, with TRBD1 tentatively as D gene (6 bases match). This receptor was identified in a woman aged 80 or older with active or convalescent COVID-19. The DNA sequence is TGTGCCAGCAACGCTGACAGGTCCGGCTTTGAAGCTTTCTTT. Translated, it gives CASNADRSGFEAFF.